Below, 25 T cell receptor beta chains from the same sample are listed, as sequenced in a study of blood T cell repertoires in COVID-19. Method: immunoSEQ multiplex PCR; TCRdb's copy keeps in-frame clones and lacks some. The table has almost 90,000 clones, about 87% seen once. The material sequenced was peripheral blood. The source of these receptors is a man older than 75 with acute or convalescent COVID-19.

The V gene is TRBV24-1, the J gene TRBJ1-5; 9 nucleotides align to TRBD1. Germline lookup yields CDR1 KGHDR and CDR2 SFDVKD. The CDR3 has 17 amino acids. With 5 bases clipped from V and 2 bases from J, the junction kept 9 bases outside the gene matches. In DNA, the CDR3 is TGTGCCACCAGTGCCAAGACAGGGGGGACGGGCAATCAGCCCCAGCATTTT. Translating it yields CATSAKTGGTGNQPQHF.

This clone showed up just once. The rearrangement links TRBV9 to TRBJ1-3, with D tentatively TRBD1 (5 bases). Germline CDR1 is SGDLS and CDR2 is YYNGEE. V was pared by 4 bases and J by 4 bases, with 18 bases between. There are 16 residues in the CDR3. DNA of the CDR3: TGTGCCAGCAGCCCCCGGGGGGGTGCTGGAGGAAACACCATATATTTT. Translation gives CASSPRGGAGGNTIYF. The full variable domain, completed using reference TRBV9 and TRBJ1-3, is DSGVTQTPKHLITATGQRVTLRCSPRSGDLSVYWYQQSLDQGLQFLIQYYNGEERAKGNILERFSAQQFPDLHSELNLSSLELGDSALYFCASSPRGGAGGNTIYFGEGSWLTVV.

The rearrangement links TRBV6-5 to TRBJ1-4; 8 positions agree with TRBD1. The CDR3 has 15 amino acids. V trimming: 6 bases; J trimming: 8 bases; junction bases outside the gene matches: 11. CDR1 and CDR2 (germline): MNHEY, SVGAGI. In nucleotides, the CDR3 is TGTGCCAGCAGCTTATCAGGGGGCTTGGGAGAAAAACTGTTTTTT. It specifies CASSLSGGLGEKLFF.

This rearrangement joins TRBV19 to TRBJ2-1; 11 nucleotides align to TRBD1. Germline V gene sequence: CDR1 LNHDA, CDR2 SQIVND (reference sequence). J gave up 4 bases and V 7 bases, and 9 bases lay outside the gene matches. The CDR3 is 16 residues long. Written as DNA, the CDR3 is TGTGCCAGTACCCCGTTCGGGACAGGGGGTTACAATGAGCAGTTCTTC. As protein: CASTPFGTGGYNEQFF.

V and J are TRBV6-5 and TRBJ2-2, with D perhaps TRBD2 (5 bases). Per the germline V gene, CDR1 is MNHEY and CDR2 is SVGAGI. The V end was cut by 3 bases, the J end by 1 base, with 9 bases between. There are 15 residues in the CDR3. CDR3 protein: CASSYSVGNTGELFF. Written as DNA, the CDR3 is TGTGCCAGCAGTTATAGCGTTGGGAACACCGGGGAGCTGTTTTTT.

J is TRBJ1-5 and V is TRBV27; 8 bases are a match to TRBD1. Germline assignment: CDR1 MNHEY and CDR2 SMNVEV (reference sequence). The J segment lost 2 bases and the V segment lost 1 base, leaving 1 base of the junction unmatched. CDR3 size: 15 residues. The CDR3 spells CASSLLTGGNQPQHF. The CDR3 region has the DNA TGTGCCAGCAGTTTATTGACAGGGGGCAATCAGCCCCAGCATTTT.

The chain carries TRBV7-2 and TRBJ1-5; 8 bases align to TRBD1. This CDR3 has 15 amino acids. The trim removed 3 bases at V and 2 bases at J, leaving 3 bases unmatched. The V gene's germline CDR1 is SGHTA and CDR2 FQGNSA. CDR3 DNA sequence: TGTGCCAGCAGCTTCGACAGGGGTGGCAATCAGCCCCAGCATTTT. Amino acids: CASSFDRGGNQPQHF.

The gene calls are TRBV19 and TRBJ1-6; tentatively, D is TRBD1 (5 bases). The V gene lost 1 base and the J gene lost 10 bases, with 23 bases spanning the gap. Germline V gives CDR1 LNHDA, CDR2 SQIVND (reference sequence). CDR3 length equals 18 residues. CDR3 sequence: CASSIVSGQRLIRSPLHF. CDR3 in DNA: TGTGCCAGTAGTATAGTGTCAGGGCAACGGCTAATAAGATCACCCCTCCACTTT.

The CDR3, as DNA: TGTGCCAGCAGTTACGGGGCTGGCAGGTACAACGAGCAGTACTTC. Its translation: CASSYGAGRYNEQYF. This rearrangement joins TRBV6-2 or TRBV6-3 to TRBJ2-7, with D tentatively TRBD1 (5 bases). CDR1 is MNHEY, CDR2 SVGEGT, per germline. This CDR3 has 15 residues. Deletions cut 2 bases from V and 5 bases from J, with 16 bases between.

The chain joins TRBV7-6 to TRBJ1-1, with D perhaps TRBD1 (5 bases). The V and J ends lost 0 bases and 6 bases respectively, with 14 bases between them. The CDR3 contains 15 residues. Germline values: CDR1 SGHVS, CDR2 FNYEAQ. The CDR3 here is CASSLADDVRAEAFF. As DNA, the CDR3 is TGTGCCAGCAGCTTAGCGGACGACGTCAGGGCTGAAGCTTTCTTT.

The chain carries TRBV2 and TRBJ1-6; 9 bases fit TRBD1. V lost 6 bases and J lost 5; bases outside the gene matches: 2. The germline V gene has CDR1 SNHLY and CDR2 FYNNEI. The CDR3 is 14 amino acids. Here the CDR3 reads CASRGQGNNSPLHF. Here the CDR3 DNA reads TGTGCCAGCAGAGGACAGGGGAATAATTCACCCCTCCACTTT.

The genes are TRBV11-2 and TRBJ1-1; 7 positions match TRBD1. In germline, CDR1 is SGHAT, CDR2 FQNNGV. The V and J ends lost 2 bases and 0 bases, in that order; junction bases with no gene match: 6. This CDR3 has 16 amino acids. The CDR3 spells CASSLSGQRMNTEAFF. The CDR3, as DNA: TGTGCCAGCAGCTTATCGGGACAGAGAATGAACACTGAAGCTTTCTTT.

As DNA, the CDR3 is TGCAGCGTTGAAGTAGGGGGTGCCGAGCAGTACTTC. Translating gives CSVEVGGAEQYF. The chain couples TRBV29-1 to TRBJ2-7; D is perhaps TRBD1 (6 bases). Germline V lookup: CDR1 SQVTM, CDR2 ANQGSEA. This CDR3 comprises 12 residues. Deletions cut 1 base from V and 6 bases from J, with 10 bases between.

This clone has only one observation. The chain is built from TRBV25-1 and TRBJ1-2; D perhaps matches TRBD1 (6 bases). V was pared by 3 bases and J by 6 bases, with 17 bases between. The CDR3 loop spans 15 amino acids. Per germline, CDR1 MGHDK and CDR2 SYGVNS. As DNA, the CDR3 is TGTGCCAGCAGTGAGCCGGGATTATACAGGGATGGCTACACCTTC. It translates to CASSEPGLYRDGYTF.

V usage is TRBV4-2 and J usage is TRBJ2-1; 10 nucleotides line up with TRBD1. The CDR3 is 14 residues long. The germline CDR1 and CDR2 sequences are LGHNA and YNFKEQ. V was clipped by 4 bases and J by 8 bases; unmatched bases: 5. The CDR3 bases are TGTGCCAGCAGCCCCGGGACAGGGGAGGATGAGCAGTTCTTC. Translation gives CASSPGTGEDEQFF.

V is TRBV19 and J is TRBJ1-2; 8 bases agree with TRBD1. The CDR3 sequence is 14 residues long. Trimming at V came to 6 bases and at J to 8 bases, leaving 11 bases not matched to a gene. The germline gives CDR1 LNHDA, CDR2 SQIVND (reference sequence). The CDR3: CASSNLGTGGGYTF. For the CDR3, the DNA is TGTGCCAGTAGCAACCTGGGGACAGGTGGCGGCTACACCTTC.

This clone is a singleton in its sample. This chain joins TRBV5-1 and TRBJ1-1; tentatively, D is TRBD1 (6 bases). Per germline, CDR1 SGHRS and CDR2 YFSETQ. The CDR3 totals 12 residues. V shed 3 bases and J shed 5 bases, with 8 bases lying between them. In nucleotides, the CDR3 is TGCGCCAGCAGCTGGGGACAAACTGAAGCTTTCTTT. Protein: CASSWGQTEAFF.

The rearrangement links TRBV4-2 to TRBJ1-1; a weak D match, TRBD1 (5 bases). This CDR3 contains 14 residues. Germline CDR1 reads LGHNA; CDR2 reads YNFKEQ. V dropped 0 bases and J dropped 5 bases, with 10 bases sitting between them. The CDR3 DNA reads as TGTGCCAGCAGCCAAGACCGGGGGGGGACTGAAGCTTTCTTT. It codes for CASSQDRGGTEAFF.

The V gene is TRBV18, the J gene TRBJ1-2, with TRBD1 identical over 12 bases. V was clipped by 2 bases and J by 4 bases; unmatched bases: 5. The CDR3 covers 16 residues. Looked up from germline, CDR1 is KGHSH and CDR2 is LQKENI. Here the CDR3 DNA reads TGTGCCAGCTCACCAGCGGGGACAGGGGGCGCCTATGGCTACACCTTC. Translating it yields CASSPAGTGGAYGYTF.

The rearrangement joins TRBV6-5 to TRBJ1-2; 11 bases align to TRBD1. Germline CDR1 reads MNHEY; CDR2 reads SVGAGI. After removal of 1 base from V and 6 bases from J, the junction contained 7 bases not matched to a gene. The CDR3 has 16 residues. The DNA of the CDR3 is TGTGCCAGCAGTTACTTTGGACAGGGGGCGCAACATGGCTACACCTTC. Amino acids: CASSYFGQGAQHGYTF.

This chain uses TRBV27 with TRBJ1-5; D is possibly TRBD1 (5 bases). The V and J ends lost 4 bases and 2 bases respectively, with 15 bases between them. The CDR3 spans 16 residues. CDR1 MNHEY and CDR2 SMNVEV come from the germline V gene (reference sequence). CDR3 coding DNA: TGTGCCAGCAGTTCCCGACAGACCGATCGCAATCAGCCCCAGCATTTT. It specifies CASSSRQTDRNQPQHF.

There are a few counts of this clone. V gene TRBV11-2 combines with J gene TRBJ2-7; 9 nucleotides line up with TRBD2. Germline V lookup: CDR1 SGHAT, CDR2 FQNNGV. Unmatched junction bases numbered 10, after V lost 2 bases and J lost 5 bases. The CDR3 contains 16 residues. The CDR3 region has the DNA TGTGCCAGCAGCTTATCTCAGACTAGCGGAAGTAACGAGCAGTACTTC. Protein sequence: CASSLSQTSGSNEQYF.

V is TRBV4-2 and J is TRBJ1-2, with D unresolved. CDR1 LGHNA and CDR2 YNFKEQ come from the germline V gene. Trimming cost V 0 bases and J 4 bases, with 18 bases left between them. This CDR3 has 17 residues. CDR3 residues: CASSQDKAGREGYGYTF. CDR3 DNA sequence: TGTGCCAGCAGCCAAGATAAGGCAGGTAGAGAAGGCTATGGCTACACCTTC.

The chain couples TRBV5-1 to TRBJ1-6; 8 bases fit TRBD1. V gave up 5 bases and J gave up 0 bases; unmatched junction bases: 4. Germline-derived CDR1 and CDR2 are SGHRS and YFSETQ. This CDR3 region has 16 residues. CDR3 amino acids: CASRPTGGSYNSPLHF. The CDR3 DNA follows: TGCGCCAGCAGGCCCACAGGGGGCTCCTATAATTCACCCCTCCACTTT. Complete variable domain (other parts from reference TRBV5-1 and TRBJ1-6): KAGVTQTPRYLIKTRGQQVTLSCSPISGHRSVSWYQQTPGQGLQFLFEYFSETQRNKGNFPGRFSGRQFSNSRSEMNVSTLELGDSALYLCASRPTGGSYNSPLHFGNGTRLTVT.

This rearrangement joins TRBV5-1 to TRBJ2-7; maybe TRBD1 (5 bases). Trimming removed 0 bases from V and 0 bases from J, with 7 bases in between. The CDR3 contains 14 residues. Germline CDR1 and CDR2: SGHRS and YFSETQ. CDR3: CASSLGQPSYEQYF. In nucleotides, the CDR3 is TGCGCCAGCAGCTTGGGACAGCCCTCCTACGAGCAGTACTTC.